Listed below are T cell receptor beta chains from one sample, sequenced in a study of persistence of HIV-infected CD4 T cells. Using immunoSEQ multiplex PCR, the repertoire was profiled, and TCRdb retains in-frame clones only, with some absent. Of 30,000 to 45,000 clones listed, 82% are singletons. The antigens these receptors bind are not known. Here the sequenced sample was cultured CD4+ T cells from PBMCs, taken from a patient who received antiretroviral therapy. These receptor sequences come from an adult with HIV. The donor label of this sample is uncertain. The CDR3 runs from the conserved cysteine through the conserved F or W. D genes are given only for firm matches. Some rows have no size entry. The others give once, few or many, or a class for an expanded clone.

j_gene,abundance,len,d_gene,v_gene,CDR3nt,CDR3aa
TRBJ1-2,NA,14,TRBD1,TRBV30,TGTGCCTGGAAGACACAGGGGGTAAACTATGGCTACACCTTC,CAWKTQGVNYGYTF
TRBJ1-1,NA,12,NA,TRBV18,TGTGCCAGCTCACAAGGGACCGCTGAAGCTTTCTTT,CASSQGTAEAFF
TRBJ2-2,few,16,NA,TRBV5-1,TGCGCCAGCATCTACAACTGGCAGGGTAACACCGGGGAGCTGTTTTTT,CASIYNWQGNTGELFF
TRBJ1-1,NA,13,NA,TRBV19,TGTGCCAGTAGCCTGGACAGCTACACTGAAGCTTTCTTT,CASSLDSYTEAFF
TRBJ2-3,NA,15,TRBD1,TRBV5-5,TGTGCCAGCAGCTTCGGACAGGGGGGAGCAGATACGCAGTATTTT,CASSFGQGGADTQYF
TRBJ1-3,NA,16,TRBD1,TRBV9,TGTGCCAGCAGCGAGGACAGGGGATTGACTGGAAACACCATATATTTT,CASSEDRGLTGNTIYF
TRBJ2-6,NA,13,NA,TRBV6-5,TGTGCCATCGAAAGCTCTGGGGCCAACGTCCTGACTTTC,CAIESSGANVLTF
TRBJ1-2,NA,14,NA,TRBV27,TGTGCCAGCAGTGGGTCTGGGGGGCTCAGAGGCTACACCTTC,CASSGSGGLRGYTF
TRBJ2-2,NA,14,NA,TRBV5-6,TGTGCCAGCAGCCGGGACATCCACACCGGGGAGCTGTTTTTT,CASSRDIHTGELFF
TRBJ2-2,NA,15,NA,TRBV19,TGTGCCAGTAGTGTGGGCGGACTTGACACCGGGGAGCTGTTTTTT,CASSVGGLDTGELFF
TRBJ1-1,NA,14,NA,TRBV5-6,TGTGCCAGCAGCGTCCCGTACTCACGGAGTGAAGCTTTCTTT,CASSVPYSRSEAFF
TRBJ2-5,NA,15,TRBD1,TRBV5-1,TGCGCCAGCAGCAAAGGACAGGGGCGGCAAGAGACCCAGTACTTC,CASSKGQGRQETQYF
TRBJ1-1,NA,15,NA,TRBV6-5,TGTGCCAGCAGTCCCGTCTGGGTCTTGAACACTGAAGCTTTCTTT,CASSPVWVLNTEAFF
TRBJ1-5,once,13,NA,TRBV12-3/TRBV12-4,TGTGCCAGCGGGCAGGGGCGTAATCAGCCCCAGCATTTT,CASGQGRNQPQHF
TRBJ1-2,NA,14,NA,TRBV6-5,TGTGCCAGCAGTCGAACTGACAATAACTATGGCTACACCTTC,CASSRTDNNYGYTF
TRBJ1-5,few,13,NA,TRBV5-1,TGCGCCAGCAGCTTGGGGTCGGGTCAGCCCCAGCATTTT,CASSLGSGQPQHF
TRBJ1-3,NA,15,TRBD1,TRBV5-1,TGCGCCAGCAGCTACTCCGGGACAGATGGAAACACCATATATTTT,CASSYSGTDGNTIYF
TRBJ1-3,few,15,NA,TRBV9,TGTGCCAGCAGCGTAGGGGGCTCAGCAGGAAACACCATATATTTT,CASSVGGSAGNTIYF
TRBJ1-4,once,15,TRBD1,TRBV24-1,TGTGCCACCAGTGAACTGACAGGGTTTGGGGAAAAACTGTTTTTT,CATSELTGFGEKLFF
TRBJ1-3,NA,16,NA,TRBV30,TGTGCCTGGAGTTCCACCCTAAGTAGGTCTGGAAACACCATATATTTT,CAWSSTLSRSGNTIYF
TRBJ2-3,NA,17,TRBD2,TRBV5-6,TGTGCCAGCAGCTGGACCCCCGGCGGGGGGGCGGGAGATACGCAGTATTTT,CASSWTPGGGAGDTQYF
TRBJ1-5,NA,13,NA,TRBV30,TGTGCCACCGCGATCGATAGCAATCAGCCCCAGCATTTT,CATAIDSNQPQHF
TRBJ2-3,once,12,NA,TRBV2,TGTGCCAGCAATATTAGGACAGATACGCAGTATTTT,CASNIRTDTQYF
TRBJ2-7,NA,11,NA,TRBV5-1,TGCGCCAGCAGGGGTTCCAACGAGCAGTACTTC,CASRGSNEQYF
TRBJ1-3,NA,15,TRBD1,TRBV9,TGTGCCAGCAGCGCTAGACAGGGATCCGGAAACACCATATATTTT,CASSARQGSGNTIYF
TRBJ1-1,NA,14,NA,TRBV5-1,TGCGCCAGCAGCCCTCAAAGTTCCAGCACTGAAGCTTTCTTT,CASSPQSSSTEAFF
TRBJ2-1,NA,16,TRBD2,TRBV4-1,TGCGCCAGCAGCCAAAAAGGGAGGGGCTATAGGAATGAGCAGTTCTTC,CASSQKGRGYRNEQFF
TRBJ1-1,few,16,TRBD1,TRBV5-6,TGTGCCAGCAGCATGAGACGGGGACAGGGTAATACTGAAGCTTTCTTT,CASSMRRGQGNTEAFF
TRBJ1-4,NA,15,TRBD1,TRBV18,TGTGCCAGCTCACCACCCGGGACAGGGGGACAAAAACTGTTTTTT,CASSPPGTGGQKLFF
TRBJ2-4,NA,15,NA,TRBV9,TGTGCCAGCAGCACTGGGACGCTAGGCAAAAACATTCAGTACTTC,CASSTGTLGKNIQYF
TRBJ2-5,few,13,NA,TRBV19,TGTGCCAGTAGTGGTAGGGGTCAAGAGACCCAGTACTTC,CASSGRGQETQYF
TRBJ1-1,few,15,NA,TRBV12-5,TGTGCTAGTGGTTTAGGACTCCAAGGGGACACTGAAGCTTTCTTT,CASGLGLQGDTEAFF
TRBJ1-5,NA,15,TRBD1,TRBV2,TGTGCCAGCAGGGAGAGCGGGACAGCCAATCAGCCCCAGCATTTT,CASRESGTANQPQHF
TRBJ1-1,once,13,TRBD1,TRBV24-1,TGTGCCACCAAACAGGGGGTTAGCACTGAAGCTTTCTTT,CATKQGVSTEAFF
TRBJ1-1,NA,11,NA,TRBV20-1,TGCAGTGCCCAGGAGAACACTGAAGCTTTCTTT,CSAQENTEAFF
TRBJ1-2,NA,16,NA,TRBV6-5,TGTGCCAGCAGTTACTCTTCGGGTCAACATAGTTATGGCTACACCTTC,CASSYSSGQHSYGYTF
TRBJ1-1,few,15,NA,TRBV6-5,TGTGCCAGCAGTTACTCGAGCGCTATGAACACTGAAGCTTTCTTT,CASSYSSAMNTEAFF
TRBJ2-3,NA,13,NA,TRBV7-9,TGTGCCAGCAGCTTAGATGGCACAGATACGCAGTATTTT,CASSLDGTDTQYF
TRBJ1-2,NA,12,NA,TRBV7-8,TGTGCCAGCAGCTTAGGACGTTATGGCTACACCTTC,CASSLGRYGYTF
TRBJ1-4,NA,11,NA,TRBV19,TGTGCCAGTAAAGAAGGTGGAAAACTGTTTTTT,CASKEGGKLFF
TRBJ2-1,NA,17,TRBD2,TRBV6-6,TGTGCCAGCAGTCTCACTAGCGGGGTGTTCTCCTACAATGAGCAGTTCTTC,CASSLTSGVFSYNEQFF
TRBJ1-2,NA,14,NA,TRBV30,TGTGCCTGGAGTTCAACCACAGGGTCGTACGGCTACACCTTC,CAWSSTTGSYGYTF
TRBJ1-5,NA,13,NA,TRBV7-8,TGTGCCAGCAGCGGGACTGATAATCAGCCCCAGCATTTT,CASSGTDNQPQHF
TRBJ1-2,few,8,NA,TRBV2,TGTGCCTTGGAAGGCTACACCTTC,CALEGYTF
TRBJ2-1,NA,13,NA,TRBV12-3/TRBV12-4,TGTGCCAGCAGTTTAAACGGAGGGGGGGAGCAGTTCTTC,CASSLNGGGEQFF
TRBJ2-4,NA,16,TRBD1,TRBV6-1,TGTGCCAGCAGTGATCAGGGGGCGGCTGCCAAAAACATTCAGTACTTC,CASSDQGAAAKNIQYF